The TCR beta chain under discussion was sequenced for a study of beta chain features in type 1 diabetes. The entirety of the isolated RNA underwent reverse transcription, so expressed TCRB transcripts were sequenced. Profiling relied on immunoSEQ multiplex PCR, and the TCRdb table lists in-frame clones only, not all of them. The sample gives about 110,000 clones, about 40% of which show up once; 0.06% to 0.075% is in the top ten. The CDR3 contains 16 residues. Germline CDR1 is SGHAT and CDR2 is FQNNGV. V dropped 1 base and J dropped 7; count of bases not matched to a gene: 9. The sample consisted of stem cell memory CD4+ T cells from blood. The clonotype was recovered from a woman aged 18-29 years in good health. J is TRBJ2-1 and V is TRBV11-2, with 8 positions matching TRBD2. CDR3 DNA: TGTGCCAGCAGCTTAGTGCTAGGTAGCGGGAAGAATGAGCAGTTCTTC. Amino acids: CASSLVLGSGKNEQFF.